The 24 T cell receptor beta chains below all came from one sample that was sequenced in a study of early T cells in non-severe SARS-CoV-2 infection. TCRdb used MiXCR to reprocess the 5' RACE reads, holding one entry per CDR3 protein. In the table there are about 26,000 distinct CDR3 sequences, about 4% of which are singletons. Material: whole blood. These receptors originate from an adult who was a healthcare worker with PCR-confirmed SARS-CoV-2 infection or an uninfected control (not recorded which).

This chain links TRBV20-1 with TRBJ1-2, with D possibly being TRBD1 (6 bases). CDR1 is DFQATT, CDR2 SNEGSKA, per germline (reference sequence). With 5 bases removed from V and 7 bases from J, the gap between germline ends came to 14 bases. The CDR3 has 12 amino acids. As DNA, the CDR3 is TGCAGTGCTGGTCCCGGGGGGCCTGGCTACACCTTC. It yields the protein CSAGPGGPGYTF.

This clonotype was recorded at least ten times. The chain uses TRBV20-1 and TRBJ2-1; 13 nucleotides match TRBD2. V trimming: 3 bases; J trimming: 6 bases; junction bases outside the gene matches: 5. CDR1 and CDR2 (germline): DFQATT, SNEGSKA (reference sequence). The CDR3 length is 15 residues. Here the CDR3 reads CSASPTSGRANEQFF. Written as DNA, the CDR3 is TGCAGTGCTAGTCCCACTAGCGGGAGGGCCAATGAGCAGTTCTTC.

CDR3 loop: CAWSVLGGEVGYGYTF. The CDR3 DNA reads as TGTGCCTGGAGTGTACTAGGGGGCGAAGTAGGTTATGGCTACACCTTC. This chain joins TRBV30 and TRBJ1-2; TRBD1 agrees at 7 bases. CDR1 GTSNPN and CDR2 SVGIG come from the germline V gene (reference sequence). V shed 0 bases and J 5 bases; nucleotides not matched to a gene: 12. The CDR3 is 16 residues long.

This clonotype was observed at least ten times. The chain recombines TRBV20-1 with TRBJ2-3; no reliable D call. Germline-derived CDR1 and CDR2 are DFQATT and SNEGSKA (reference sequence). CDR3 length: 15 amino acids. Trimming pared 0 bases from V and 0 bases from J, leaving 10 bases between. CDR3: CSARDQWISTDTQYF. The CDR3 nucleotides are TGCAGTGCTAGAGATCAGTGGATAAGCACAGATACGCAGTATTTT.

In its sample, this clonotype was seen many times. The genes are TRBV7-2 and TRBJ2-6, with 10 positions matching TRBD2. Germline lookup yields CDR1 SGHTA and CDR2 FQGNSA. Trimming at V came to 1 base and at J to 0 bases, leaving 3 bases not matched to a gene. The CDR3 length is 18 residues. The CDR3 loop reads CASSLVAGGNSGANVLTF. DNA of the CDR3: TGTGCCAGCAGCTTAGTAGCGGGAGGAAACTCTGGGGCCAACGTCCTGACTTTC.

This clonotype was observed many times. The chain carries TRBV29-1 and TRBJ2-1, with 10 nucleotides matching TRBD2. Germline CDR1 reads SQVTM; CDR2 reads ANQGSEA. Losses at the gene ends were 1 base for V and 9 bases for J; bases not matched to a gene: 6. The CDR3 is made up of 14 amino acids. CDR3 in amino acids: CSVEGAGGPGEQFF. The DNA of the CDR3 is TGCAGCGTTGAAGGAGCGGGAGGGCCGGGTGAGCAGTTCTTC.

At least ten counts were recorded for this clonotype. The CDR3 protein is CASSPIRTLTTDTQYF. In nucleotides, the CDR3 is TGTGCCAGCAGTCCGATTCGGACTCTCACCACAGATACGCAGTATTTT. This rearrangement joins TRBV12-3 or TRBV12-4 to TRBJ2-3; perhaps TRBD2 as D (5 bases). Between the trimmed V and J ends, which lost 5 bases and 2 bases, there was a span of 17 bases. The CDR3 sequence is 16 residues long.

In this sample, this clonotype turned up a few times. V gene TRBV12-3 or TRBV12-4 combines with J gene TRBJ2-1, with 10 bases that match TRBD2. The CDR3 spans 18 residues. V was pared by 7 bases and J by 8 bases, with 20 bases of the junction left unmatched. CDR3: CASTLSPTSSGSQDEQFF. In DNA, the CDR3 is TGTGCCAGCACCCTCTCCCCCACTTCTAGCGGGAGTCAGGATGAGCAGTTCTTC.

This clonotype was seen only a few times. The CDR3 loop reads CASSQRLGGGEQYF. The CDR3 bases are TGCGCCAGCAGTCAGCGCTTAGGGGGGGGCGAGCAGTACTTC. This chain joins TRBV23-1 and TRBJ2-7; D possibly corresponds to TRBD2 (7 bases). TRBV23-1 is labeled an ORF, and its function is uncertain. The V and J ends lost 3 bases and 6 bases respectively, with 15 bases between them. The CDR3 consists of 14 residues.

This clonotype was seen more than once but under ten times. The rearrangement joins TRBV18 to TRBJ2-1; D may match TRBD1 or TRBD2 (5 bases each). There are 14 residues in the CDR3. The germline V gene has CDR1 KGHSH and CDR2 LQKENI. V was trimmed by 3 bases and J by 6 bases, leaving 12 bases between them. The CDR3 here is CASSPLVGVNEQFF. The CDR3 DNA reads TGTGCCAGCTCACCCCTGGTGGGGGTCAATGAGCAGTTCTTC.

This clonotype showed up just a few times. This chain links TRBV7-2 with TRBJ2-7; 12 nucleotides line up with TRBD2. The CDR3 totals 15 residues. V shed 2 bases and J 2 bases; nucleotides not matched to a gene: 1. CDR1 and CDR2 from the germline V gene are SGHTA and FQGNSA. The CDR3 bases are TGTGCCAGCAGCTTATGGACTAGCGGGACCTACGAGCAGTACTTC. This gives the protein CASSLWTSGTYEQYF.

There are many counts of this clonotype. The chain uses TRBV5-1 and TRBJ2-1; 7 bases are a match to TRBD2. This CDR3 is built from 14 residues. The V and J ends lost 1 base and 7 bases, in that order; junction bases with no gene match: 5. Germline V gene data show CDR1 as SGHRS and CDR2 as YFSETQ. The CDR3 loop is CASSLSDGGNEQFF. The CDR3 DNA reads TGCGCCAGCAGCTTGTCGGACGGGGGGAATGAGCAGTTCTTC. Complete variable domain (other parts from reference TRBV5-1 and TRBJ2-1): KAGVTQTPRYLIKTRGQQVTLSCSPISGHRSVSWYQQTPGQGLQFLFEYFSETQRNKGNFPGRFSGRQFSNSRSEMNVSTLELGDSALYLCASSLSDGGNEQFFGPGTRLTVL.

The sample holds many counts of this clonotype. The V gene is TRBV11-2, the J gene TRBJ2-3, with TRBD1 as a possible D gene (5 bases). V lost 6 bases and J 14 bases, leaving 27 bases between the germline ends. The CDR3 contains 15 residues. Germline assignment: CDR1 SGHAT and CDR2 FQNNGV. The CDR3 sequence is CASRDRGRASQLLYF. The CDR3, as DNA: TGTGCCAGCAGGGATAGGGGTAGGGCCTCCCAATTGCTGTATTTT.

This clonotype appeared many times. The J gene is TRBJ1-1, the V gene TRBV6-2 or TRBV6-3; TRBD1 aligns across 9 bases. In germline, CDR1 is MNHEY, CDR2 SVGEGT. This CDR3 has 18 residues. Trimming cost V 4 bases and J 8 bases; bases outside gene matches: 20. The CDR3 DNA follows: TGTGCCAGCAGTTCATATATCCCTACCGGGACAGGGCGGACAGAAGCTTTCTTT. It is translated as CASSSYIPTGTGRTEAFF.

This clonotype was seen a few times. The chain carries TRBV20-1 and TRBJ1-1; possibly TRBD1 for D (6 bases). The CDR3 is 11 amino acids. From germline, CDR1 is DFQATT and CDR2 SNEGSKA (reference sequence). V lost 7 bases, J lost 4 bases, and 10 bases lay in between. The CDR3 nucleotides are TGCAGTGTAAACAGGGCCACTGAAGCTTTCTTT. This encodes CSVNRATEAFF.

This clonotype was detected ten times or more. The chain recombines TRBV20-1 with TRBJ2-7; maybe TRBD2 (6 bases). The V end lost 0 bases, the J end lost 4 bases, and 10 bases lay between the germline ends. The germline V gene encodes CDR1 DFQATT and CDR2 SNEGSKA (reference sequence). CDR3 length: 13 amino acids. CDR3 residues: CSAREGGWYEQYF. The CDR3 nucleotides read TGCAGTGCTAGAGAGGGGGGTTGGTACGAGCAGTACTTC.

This clonotype ranks as medium-sized. This rearrangement joins TRBV27 to TRBJ1-5; D is undetermined. CDR3 size: 15 residues. The V end lost 5 bases, the J end lost 2 bases, and 13 bases lay between the germline ends. CDR1 is MNHEY and CDR2 is SMNVEV in the germline V gene (reference sequence). The CDR3 protein is CASSPLGAGNQPQHF. CDR3 coding DNA: TGTGCCAGCAGTCCCTTGGGCGCAGGCAATCAGCCCCAGCATTTT.

Many counts were recorded for this clonotype. The V gene is TRBV6-1, the J gene TRBJ2-7; D is ambiguous. Germline values: CDR1 MNHNS, CDR2 SASEGT. This CDR3 comprises 16 residues. Trimming removed 3 bases from V and 1 base from J, with 16 bases in between. This chain's CDR3 is CASSEDAAEKSYEQYF. In DNA form, the CDR3 reads TGTGCCAGCAGTGAGGACGCGGCAGAAAAATCCTACGAGCAGTACTTC.

This clonotype qualifies as medium-sized. The chain links TRBV29-1 to TRBJ1-2, with a tentative D call TRBD1 (5 bases). The V gene lost 7 bases and the J gene lost 2 bases, with 17 bases spanning the gap. Germline loops: CDR1 SQVTM, CDR2 ANQGSEA. The length of the CDR3 is 14 residues. Here the CDR3 DNA reads TGCAGCGCCGGGGGAGGATCCGCAAACTATGGCTACACCTTC. It is translated as CSAGGGSANYGYTF.

This clonotype was counted many times. J is TRBJ2-7 and V is TRBV11-2; 10 nucleotides match TRBD2. This CDR3 has 18 amino acids. Per germline, CDR1 SGHAT and CDR2 FQNNGV. The V and J ends lost 5 bases and 0 bases, in that order; junction bases with no gene match: 13. This CDR3 reads CASSPHPPGLADSYEQYF. In DNA form, the CDR3 reads TGTGCCAGCAGCCCACACCCCCCTGGACTAGCGGACTCCTACGAGCAGTACTTC.

In its sample, this clonotype was seen many times. The chain recombines TRBV5-4 with TRBJ1-2; TRBD1 is a possible D gene (5 bases). The CDR3 is 15 residues long. Germline V gives CDR1 SGHNT, CDR2 YYREEE (reference sequence). With 0 bases removed from V and 2 bases from J, the gap between germline ends came to 11 bases. The chain's CDR3 is CASSLGDRLNYGYTF. The DNA for the CDR3 is TGTGCCAGCAGCTTGGGTGACAGACTAAACTATGGCTACACCTTC.

The chain joins TRBV15 to TRBJ1-2, with D uncertain. CDR1 is LNHNV, CDR2 YYDKDF, per germline (reference sequence). This CDR3 spans 13 amino acids. V lost 0 bases to trimming and J lost 5 bases, with 7 bases between them. Here the CDR3 DNA reads TGTGCCACCAGCAGAGAGGGTAGATATGGCTACACCTTC. Encoded protein: CATSREGRYGYTF. Combining the CDR3 with reference TRBV15 and TRBJ1-2 gives the whole variable domain DAMVIQNPRYQVTQFGKPVTLSCSQTLNHNVMYWYQQKSSQAPKLLFHYYDKDFNNEADTPDNFQSRRPNTSFCFLDIRSPGLGDTAMYLCATSREGRYGYTFGSGTRLTVV.

The chain carries TRBV19 and TRBJ2-7; D might be TRBD1 or TRBD2, each matching 5 bases. V was pared by 10 bases and J by 5 bases, with 18 bases between. CDR1 LNHDA and CDR2 SQIVND come from the germline V gene (reference sequence). The CDR3 spans 13 residues. The CDR3 reads CATQPEGSDEQYF. CDR3 in DNA: TGTGCCACCCAACCAGAGGGGTCAGACGAGCAGTACTTC. Looking up the rest from reference TRBV19 and TRBJ2-7 gives the full variable domain: DGGITQSPKYLFRKEGQNVTLSCEQNLNHDAMYWYRQDPGQGLRLIYYSQIVNDFQKGDIAEGYSVSREKKESFPLTVTSAQKNPTAFYLCATQPEGSDEQYFGPGTRLTVT.

This clonotype is medium-sized. The V and J genes are TRBV7-2 and TRBJ2-5; 9 nucleotides match TRBD2. Trimming took 1 base from V and 1 from J; bases not matched to a gene: 4. CDR1 is SGHTA and CDR2 is FQGNSA in the germline V gene. CDR3 size: 16 residues. DNA for the CDR3: TGTGCCAGCAGCTTAGGGGGCGGGAGGGCCCAAGAGACCCAGTACTTC. This gives the protein CASSLGGGRAQETQYF. Filled out from reference TRBV7-2 and TRBJ2-5, the complete variable domain reads GAGVSQSPSNKVTEKGKDVELRCDPISGHTALYWYRQSLGQGLEFLIYFQGNSAPDKSGLPSDRFSAERTGGSVSTLTIQRTQQEDSAVYLCASSLGGGRAQETQYFGPGTRLLVL.